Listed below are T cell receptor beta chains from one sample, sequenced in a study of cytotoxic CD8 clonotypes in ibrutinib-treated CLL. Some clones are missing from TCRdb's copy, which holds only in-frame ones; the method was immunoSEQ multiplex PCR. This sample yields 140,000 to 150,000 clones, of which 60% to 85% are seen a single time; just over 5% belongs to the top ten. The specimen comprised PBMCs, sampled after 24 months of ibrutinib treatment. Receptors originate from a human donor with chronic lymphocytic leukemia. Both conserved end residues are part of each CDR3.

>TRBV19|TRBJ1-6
CASMARPGRNSPLHF
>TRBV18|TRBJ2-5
CASSPSGEATQYF
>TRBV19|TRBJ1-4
CASSNRGGTNEKLFF
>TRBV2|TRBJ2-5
CASSRYGRGTQYF
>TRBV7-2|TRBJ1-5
CASSLESAGGQPQHF
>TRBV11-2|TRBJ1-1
CASSWGGTDEAFF
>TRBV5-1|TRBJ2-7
CASSPTSGSYYEQYF
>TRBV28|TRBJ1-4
CASSLPGNEKLFF
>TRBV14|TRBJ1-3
CASSQGSNLGNTIYF
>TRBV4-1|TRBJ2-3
CASSQGLAGVVDTQYF
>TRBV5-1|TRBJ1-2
CASSLAPAANYGYTF
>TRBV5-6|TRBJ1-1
CASSLGQGGPSTEAFF
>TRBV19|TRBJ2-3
CASSLWPDTQYF
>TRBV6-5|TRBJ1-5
CATHRDPNQPQHF
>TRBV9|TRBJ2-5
CASSVADSPYQETQYF
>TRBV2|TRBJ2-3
CASTRDRWSTDTQYF
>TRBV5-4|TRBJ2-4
CASSTDRGIAKNIQYF
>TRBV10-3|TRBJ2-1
CAITGGSSYNEQFF
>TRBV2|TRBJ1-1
CASSPGGMGTEAFF
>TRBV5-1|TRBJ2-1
CASSSVGSVEQFF
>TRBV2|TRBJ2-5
CASSPQTGTETQYF
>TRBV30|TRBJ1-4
CAWTTPQDRMGKLFF
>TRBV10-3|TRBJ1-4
CATKPGRTNEKLFF
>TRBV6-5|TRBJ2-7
CASAPLAGARSEQYF
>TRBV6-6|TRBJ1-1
CASSLGAITGEAFF
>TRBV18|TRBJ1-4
CASSRGREEKLFF
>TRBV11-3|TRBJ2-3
CASSLGVAPSTDTQYF
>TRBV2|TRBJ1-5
CATSDGNQPQHF
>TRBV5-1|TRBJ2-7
CASSPRPPYEQYF
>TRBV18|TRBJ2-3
CASSPQADTQYF
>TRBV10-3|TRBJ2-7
CAISPGTSGSEQYF
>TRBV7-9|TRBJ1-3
CASSPRGTPGRNTIYF
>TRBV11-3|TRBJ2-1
CASSLGGSGSYNEQFF
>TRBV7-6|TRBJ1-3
CASSQGGGNTIYF
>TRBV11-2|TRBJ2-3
CASSGGAGLNTDTQYF
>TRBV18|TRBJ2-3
CASSPPGLRTDTQYF
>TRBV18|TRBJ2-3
CASSPQRDSDTQYF
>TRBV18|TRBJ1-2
CASSPPGMDGYTF
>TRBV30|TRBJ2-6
CAWSPWGVGANVLTF
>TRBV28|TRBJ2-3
CASSGVGLAGGADTQYF
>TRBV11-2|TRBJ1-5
CASSLSPDRDQPQHF
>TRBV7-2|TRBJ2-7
CASSFWQGYEQYF
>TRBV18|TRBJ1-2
CASSPRDRDGYTF
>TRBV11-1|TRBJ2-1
CASSLGREWDEQFF
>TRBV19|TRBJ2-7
CASSPDRASSYEQYF
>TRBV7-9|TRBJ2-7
CASSLGNDYEQYF
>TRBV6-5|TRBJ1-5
CASSYGPAGVNQPQHF
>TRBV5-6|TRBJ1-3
CASSLGGGSLRAIYF